Reported below is one T cell receptor (beta chain). The data originate from a study of T cell changes during pregnancy in multiple sclerosis. Per the germline V gene, CDR1 is ENHRY and CDR2 is SYGVKD. With 10 bases clipped from V and 0 bases from J, the junction kept 11 bases outside the gene matches. The CDR3 loop spans 16 amino acids. Measured with immunoSEQ multiplex PCR; TCRdb has only the in-frame clones, and not every one. The repertoire holds tens of thousands of clones, with about nine tenths as singletons. The J gene is TRBJ2-3, the V gene TRBV10-3, with 9 bases fitting TRBD2. Sequencing was performed on peripheral blood, taken in the first trimester of pregnancy. The TCR comes from a female donor in good health, enrolled as a control in a pregnancy study. The CDR3 spells CATKLQTSGSTDTQYF. CDR3 coding DNA: TGTGCCACCAAACTGCAAACTAGCGGGAGCACAGATACGCAGTATTTT.